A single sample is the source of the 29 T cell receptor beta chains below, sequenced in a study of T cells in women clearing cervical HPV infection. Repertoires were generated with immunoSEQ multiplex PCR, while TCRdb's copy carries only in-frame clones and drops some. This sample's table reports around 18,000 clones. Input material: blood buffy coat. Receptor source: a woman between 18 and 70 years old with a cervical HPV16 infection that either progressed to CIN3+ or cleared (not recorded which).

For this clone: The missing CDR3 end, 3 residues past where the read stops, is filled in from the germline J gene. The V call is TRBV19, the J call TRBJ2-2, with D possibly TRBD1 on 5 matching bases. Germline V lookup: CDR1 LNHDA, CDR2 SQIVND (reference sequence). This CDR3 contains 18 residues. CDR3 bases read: TGTGCCAGTAGTATAGGCAGAAGAGTGGGCTCTGGGGCCAACGTG. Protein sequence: CASSIGRRVGSGANV. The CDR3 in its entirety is CASSIGRRVGSGANVLFF.

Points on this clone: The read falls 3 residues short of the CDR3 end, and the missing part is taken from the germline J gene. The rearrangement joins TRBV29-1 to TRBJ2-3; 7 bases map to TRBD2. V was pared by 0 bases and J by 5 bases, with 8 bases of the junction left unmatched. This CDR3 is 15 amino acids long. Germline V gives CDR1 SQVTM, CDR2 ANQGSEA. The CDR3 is CSVEDSGGRGDTQYF. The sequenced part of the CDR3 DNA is TGCAGCGTTGAAGATTCGGGCGGGAGAGGAGATACG.

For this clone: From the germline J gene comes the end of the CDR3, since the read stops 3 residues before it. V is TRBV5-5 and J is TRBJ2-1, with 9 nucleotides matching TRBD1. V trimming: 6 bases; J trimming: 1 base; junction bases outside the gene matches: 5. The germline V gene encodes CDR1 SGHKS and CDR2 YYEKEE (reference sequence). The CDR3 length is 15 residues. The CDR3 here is CASTYRGPSYNEQFF. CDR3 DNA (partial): TGTGCCAGCACATACAGGGGGCCTTCCTACAATGAG.

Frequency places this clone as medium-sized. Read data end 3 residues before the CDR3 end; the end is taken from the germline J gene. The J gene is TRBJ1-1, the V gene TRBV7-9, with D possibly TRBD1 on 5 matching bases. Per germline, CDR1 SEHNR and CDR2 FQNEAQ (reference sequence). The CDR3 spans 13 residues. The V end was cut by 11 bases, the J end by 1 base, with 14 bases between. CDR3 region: CASLAGRNTEAFF. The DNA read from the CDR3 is TGTGCCTCCTTAGCAGGGAGGAACACTGAA.

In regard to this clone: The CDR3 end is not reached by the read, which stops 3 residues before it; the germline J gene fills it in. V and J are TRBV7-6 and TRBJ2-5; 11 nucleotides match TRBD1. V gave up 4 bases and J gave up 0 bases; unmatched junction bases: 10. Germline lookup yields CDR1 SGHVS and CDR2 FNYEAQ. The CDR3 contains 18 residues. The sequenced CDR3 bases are TGTGCCAGCAGCTCACCATTTTGGGACAGGGGGTACCAAGAGACC. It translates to CASSSPFWDRGYQET. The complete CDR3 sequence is CASSSPFWDRGYQETQYF.

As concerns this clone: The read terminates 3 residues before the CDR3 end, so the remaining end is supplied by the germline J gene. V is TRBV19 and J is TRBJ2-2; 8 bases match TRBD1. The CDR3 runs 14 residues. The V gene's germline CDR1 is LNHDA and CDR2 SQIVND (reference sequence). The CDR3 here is CASSMQGANEKLFF. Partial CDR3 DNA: TGTGCCAGTAGTATGCAGGGGGCTAATGAAAAG.

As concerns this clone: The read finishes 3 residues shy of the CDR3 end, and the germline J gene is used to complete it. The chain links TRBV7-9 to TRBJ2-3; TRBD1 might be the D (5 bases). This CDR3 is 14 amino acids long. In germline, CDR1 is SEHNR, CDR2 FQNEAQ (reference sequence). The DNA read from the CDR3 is TGTGCCAGCAGCATAGATGACAGCAATCAGCCG. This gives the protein CASSIDDSNQP. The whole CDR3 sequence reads CASSIDDSNQPQYF. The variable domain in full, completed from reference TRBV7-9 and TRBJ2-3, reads DTGVSQNPRHKITKRGQNVTFRCDPISEHNRLYWYRQTLGQGPEFLTYFQNEAQLEKSRLLSDRFSAERPKGSFSTLEIQRTEQGDSAMYLCASSIDDSNQPQYFGPGTRLTVL.

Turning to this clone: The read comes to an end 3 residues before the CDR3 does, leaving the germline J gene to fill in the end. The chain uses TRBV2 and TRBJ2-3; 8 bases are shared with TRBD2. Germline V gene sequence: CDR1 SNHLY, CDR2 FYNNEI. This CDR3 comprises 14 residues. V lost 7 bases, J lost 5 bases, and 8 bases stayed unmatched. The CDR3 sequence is CASTAGEGKDTQYF. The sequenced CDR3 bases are TGTGCCAGCACAGCGGGAGAAGGGAAAGATACG.

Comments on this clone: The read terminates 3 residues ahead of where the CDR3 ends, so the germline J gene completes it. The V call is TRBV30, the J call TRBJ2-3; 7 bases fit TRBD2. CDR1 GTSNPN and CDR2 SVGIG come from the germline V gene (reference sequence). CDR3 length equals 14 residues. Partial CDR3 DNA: TGTGCCTGGAGTCAGGGAGGGTCATTCCAGCCG. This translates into CAWSQGGSFQP. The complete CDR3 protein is CAWSQGGSFQPQYF. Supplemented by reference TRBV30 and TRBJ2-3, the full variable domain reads SQTIHQWPATLVQPVGSPLSLECTVEGTSNPNLYWYRQAAGRGLQLLFYSVGIGQISSEVPQNLSASRPQDRQFILSSKKLLLSDSGFYLCAWSQGGSFQPQYFGPGTRLTVL.

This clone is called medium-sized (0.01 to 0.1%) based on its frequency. CDR3 DNA (partial): TGCGCCATCGCACAGGGGGCATATGGC. Its translation: CAIAQGAYG. The full CDR3 protein reads CAIAQGAYGYTF. The rearrangement links TRBV10-2 to TRBJ1-2, with TRBD1 matching over 9 bases. The read ends 3 residues before the CDR3 terminus; that terminus is restored from the germline J gene. The J segment lost 5 bases and the V segment lost 10 bases, leaving 5 bases of the junction unmatched. Germline CDR1 is WSHSY and CDR2 is SAAADI. The CDR3 covers 12 residues.

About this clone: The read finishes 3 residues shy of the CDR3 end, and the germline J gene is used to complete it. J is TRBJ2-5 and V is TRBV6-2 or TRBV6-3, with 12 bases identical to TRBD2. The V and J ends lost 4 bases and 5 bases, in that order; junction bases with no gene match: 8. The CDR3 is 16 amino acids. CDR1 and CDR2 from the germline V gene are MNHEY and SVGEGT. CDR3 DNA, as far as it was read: TGTGCCAGCAGTTCCTACCGACTAGCGGGAGAGGAGACC. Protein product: CASSSYRLAGEET. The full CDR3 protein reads CASSSYRLAGEETQYF.

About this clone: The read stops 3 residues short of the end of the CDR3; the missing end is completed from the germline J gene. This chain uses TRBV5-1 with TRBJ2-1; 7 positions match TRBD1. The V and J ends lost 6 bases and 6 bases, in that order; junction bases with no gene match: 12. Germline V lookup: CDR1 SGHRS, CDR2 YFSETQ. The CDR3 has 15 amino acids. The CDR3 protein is CASTLDRARANEQFF. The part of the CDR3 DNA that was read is TGCGCCAGCACCCTAGACAGGGCGAGGGCCAATGAG.

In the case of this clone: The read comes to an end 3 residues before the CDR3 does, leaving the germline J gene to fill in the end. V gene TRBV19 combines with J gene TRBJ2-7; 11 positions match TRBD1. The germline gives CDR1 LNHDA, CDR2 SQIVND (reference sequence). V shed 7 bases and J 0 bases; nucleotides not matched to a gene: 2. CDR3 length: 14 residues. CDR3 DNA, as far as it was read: TGTGCCAGTATGGGGACAGGGGGCTCCTACGAG. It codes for CASMGTGGSYE. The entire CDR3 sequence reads CASMGTGGSYEQYF. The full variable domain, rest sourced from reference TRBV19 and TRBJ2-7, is DGGITQSPKYLFRKEGQNVTLSCEQNLNHDAMYWYRQDPGQGLRLIYYSQIVNDFQKGDIAEGYSVSREKKESFPLTVTSAQKNPTAFYLCASMGTGGSYEQYFGPGTRLTVT.

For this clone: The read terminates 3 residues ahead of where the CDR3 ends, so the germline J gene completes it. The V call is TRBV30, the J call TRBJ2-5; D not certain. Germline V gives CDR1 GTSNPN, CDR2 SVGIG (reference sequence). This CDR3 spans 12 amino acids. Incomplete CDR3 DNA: TGTGCCTGGAGTGTAACGGGTCATACC. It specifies CAWSVTGHT. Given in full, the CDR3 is CAWSVTGHTQYF.

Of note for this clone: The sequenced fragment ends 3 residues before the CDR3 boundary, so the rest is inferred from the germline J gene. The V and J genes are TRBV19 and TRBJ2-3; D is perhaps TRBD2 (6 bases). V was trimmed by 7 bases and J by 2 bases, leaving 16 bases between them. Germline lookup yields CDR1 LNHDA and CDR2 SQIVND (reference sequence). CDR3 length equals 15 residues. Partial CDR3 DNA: TGTGCCAGTATGGGCGGGAAAGGGTCCACAGATACG. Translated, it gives CASMGGKGSTDT. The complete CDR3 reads CASMGGKGSTDTQYF.

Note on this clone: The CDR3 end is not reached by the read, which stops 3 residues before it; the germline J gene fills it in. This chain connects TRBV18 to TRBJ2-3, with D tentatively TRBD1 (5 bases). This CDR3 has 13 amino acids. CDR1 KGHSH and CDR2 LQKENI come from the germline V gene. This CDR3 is CASSPLREETQYF. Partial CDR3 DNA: TGTGCCAGCTCACCACTCAGGGAAGAGACG.

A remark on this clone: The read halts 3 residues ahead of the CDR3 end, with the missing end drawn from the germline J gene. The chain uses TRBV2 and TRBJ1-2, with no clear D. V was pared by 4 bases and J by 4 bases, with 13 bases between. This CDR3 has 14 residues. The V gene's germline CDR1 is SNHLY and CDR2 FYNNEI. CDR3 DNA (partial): TGTGCCAGCAGTGCTTTGGTTCCGGGCTATGGC. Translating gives CASSALVPGYG. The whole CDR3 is CASSALVPGYGYTF.

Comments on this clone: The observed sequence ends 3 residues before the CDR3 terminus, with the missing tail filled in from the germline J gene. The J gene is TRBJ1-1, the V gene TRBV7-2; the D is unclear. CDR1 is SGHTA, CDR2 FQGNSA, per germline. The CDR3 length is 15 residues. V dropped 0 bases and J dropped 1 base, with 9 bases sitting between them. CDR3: CASSLALWQNTEAFF. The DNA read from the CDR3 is TGTGCCAGCAGCTTAGCGTTGTGGCAGAACACTGAA.

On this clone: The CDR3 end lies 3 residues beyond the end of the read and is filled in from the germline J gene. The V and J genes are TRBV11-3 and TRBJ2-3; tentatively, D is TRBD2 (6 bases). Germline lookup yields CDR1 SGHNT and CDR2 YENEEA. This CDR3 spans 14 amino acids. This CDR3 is CASSLAAGAETQYF. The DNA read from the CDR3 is TGTGCCAGCAGCTTAGCAGCGGGCGCGGAGACG.

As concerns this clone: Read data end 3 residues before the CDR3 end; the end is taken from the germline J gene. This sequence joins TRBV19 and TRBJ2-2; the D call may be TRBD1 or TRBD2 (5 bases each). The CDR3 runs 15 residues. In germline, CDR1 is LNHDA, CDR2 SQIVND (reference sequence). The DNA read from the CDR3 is TGTGCCAGTAGTATGTTGGGAGCTGGGGCCAACGTG. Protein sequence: CASSMLGAGANV. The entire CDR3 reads CASSMLGAGANVLFF.

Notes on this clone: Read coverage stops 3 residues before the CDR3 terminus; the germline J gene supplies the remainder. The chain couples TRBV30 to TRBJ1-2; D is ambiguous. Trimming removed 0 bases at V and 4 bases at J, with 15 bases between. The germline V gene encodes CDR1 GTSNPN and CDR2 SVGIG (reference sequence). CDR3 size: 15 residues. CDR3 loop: CAWSVEGKKAYGYTF. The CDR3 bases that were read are TGTGCCTGGAGTGTAGAGGGCAAAAAGGCCTATGGC.

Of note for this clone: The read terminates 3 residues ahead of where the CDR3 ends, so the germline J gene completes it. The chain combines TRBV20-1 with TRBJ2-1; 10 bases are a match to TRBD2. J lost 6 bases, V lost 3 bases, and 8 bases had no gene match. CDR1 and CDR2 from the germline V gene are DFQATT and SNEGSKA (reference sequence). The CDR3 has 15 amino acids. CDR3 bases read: TGCAGTGCTAGGCCGAGCGGGAGGGGGGGCAATGAG. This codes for CSARPSGRGGNE. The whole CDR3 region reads CSARPSGRGGNEQFF.

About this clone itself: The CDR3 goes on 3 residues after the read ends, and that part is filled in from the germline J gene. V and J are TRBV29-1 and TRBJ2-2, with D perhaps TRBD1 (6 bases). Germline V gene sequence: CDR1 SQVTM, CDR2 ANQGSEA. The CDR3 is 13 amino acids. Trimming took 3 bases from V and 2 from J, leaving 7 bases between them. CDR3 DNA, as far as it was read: TGCAGCGTTGACAGGGGTAACACCGGGGAG. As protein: CSVDRGNTGE. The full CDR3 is CSVDRGNTGELFF.

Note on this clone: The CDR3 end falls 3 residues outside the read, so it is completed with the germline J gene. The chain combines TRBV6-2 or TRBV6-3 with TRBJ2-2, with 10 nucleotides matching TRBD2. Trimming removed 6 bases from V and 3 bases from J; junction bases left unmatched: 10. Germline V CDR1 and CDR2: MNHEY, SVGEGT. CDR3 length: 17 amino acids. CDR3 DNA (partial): TGTGCCAGCAGAACCTCGAGCGGGGGGGCAGACACCGGGGAG. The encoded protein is CASRTSSGGADTGE. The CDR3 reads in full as CASRTSSGGADTGELFF.

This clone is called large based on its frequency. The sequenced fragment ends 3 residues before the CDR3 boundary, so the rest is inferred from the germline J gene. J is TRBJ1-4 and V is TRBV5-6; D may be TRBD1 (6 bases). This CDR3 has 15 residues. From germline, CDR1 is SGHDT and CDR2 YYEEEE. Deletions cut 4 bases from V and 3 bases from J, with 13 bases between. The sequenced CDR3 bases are TGTGCCAGCAGCGTTCCTGGACAGCCTAATGAAAAA. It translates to CASSVPGQPNEK. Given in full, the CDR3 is CASSVPGQPNEKLFF.

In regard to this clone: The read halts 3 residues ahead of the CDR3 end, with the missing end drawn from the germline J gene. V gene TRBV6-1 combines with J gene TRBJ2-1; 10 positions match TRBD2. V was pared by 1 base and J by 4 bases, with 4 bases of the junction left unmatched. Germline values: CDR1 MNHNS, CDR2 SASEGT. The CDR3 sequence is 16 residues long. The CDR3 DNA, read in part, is TGTGCCAGCAGTGAAGGAGCGGGGGGGTGGTACAATGAG. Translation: CASSEGAGGWYNE. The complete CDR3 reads CASSEGAGGWYNEQFF.

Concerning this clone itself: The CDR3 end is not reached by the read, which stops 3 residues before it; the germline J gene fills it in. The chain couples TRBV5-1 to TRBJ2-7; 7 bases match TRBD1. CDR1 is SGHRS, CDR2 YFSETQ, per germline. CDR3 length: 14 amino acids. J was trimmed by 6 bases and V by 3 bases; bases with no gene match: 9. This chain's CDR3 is CASSSALTGAEQYF. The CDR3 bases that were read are TGCGCCAGCAGCTCTGCCCTTACAGGGGCCGAG. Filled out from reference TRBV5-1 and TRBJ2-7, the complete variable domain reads KAGVTQTPRYLIKTRGQQVTLSCSPISGHRSVSWYQQTPGQGLQFLFEYFSETQRNKGNFPGRFSGRQFSNSRSEMNVSTLELGDSALYLCASSSALTGAEQYFGPGTRLTVT.

Here the CDR3 reads CASSYSGAGNQPQHF. The part of the CDR3 DNA that was read is TGTGCCAGCAGTTACTCAGGGGCCGGGAATCAGCCC. The V and J genes are TRBV6-2 or TRBV6-3 and TRBJ1-5; D might be TRBD1 (5 bases). The read terminates 3 residues before the CDR3 end, so the remaining end is supplied by the germline J gene. The CDR3 spans 15 residues. Germline assignment: CDR1 MNHEY and CDR2 SVGEGT. V lost 0 bases and J lost 4, with 10 bases in between.

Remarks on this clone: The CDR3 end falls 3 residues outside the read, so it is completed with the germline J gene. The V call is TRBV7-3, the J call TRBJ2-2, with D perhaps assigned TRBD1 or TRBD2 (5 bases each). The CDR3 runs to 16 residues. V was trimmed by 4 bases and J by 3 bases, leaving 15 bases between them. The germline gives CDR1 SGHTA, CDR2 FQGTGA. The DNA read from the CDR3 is TGTGCCAGCAGCTCCTCCAGAGGGGTTCACACCGGGGAG. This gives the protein CASSSSRGVHTGE. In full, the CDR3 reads CASSSSRGVHTGELFF.